This T cell receptor beta chain was captured in a study of control samples from healthy donors and cancer patients (TCRdb year 2020). CDR1 and CDR2 (SQVTM, ANQGSEA) derive from the germline V gene. V is shortened by 6 bases, J by 3 bases, and the region joining them spans 15 bases. The CDR3 has 13 amino acids, counting the end cysteine and phenylalanine. Only the CDR3 portion is preserved as DNA: 39 bases, with reading frame beginning at the first base. Library preparation used the immunoSEQ multiplex PCR assay. Drawn from immuneACCESS, this table holds only the in-frame rearrangements with V and J called that TCRdb kept. Clones are partly lost; checked studies trace under half to an unresolved V gene and leave the rest unexplained. The sample table shows some 89,000 clones, and about 84% are seen once. The ten top clones hold approximately 2.1% of the sample. A note on this clone: The specificity of this receptor is unknown. Qualities for individual bases were not recorded, and no much larger clone is one base off.

The receptor was isolated from a woman in her 40s in good health. The V gene is TRBV29-1 and the J gene is TRBJ2-7, with the D gene call left open. Sequencing used blood. The nucleotides read TGCAGCGTAACCTCAAGCCAGGACTACGAGCAGTACTTC. This sequence encodes CSVTSSQDYEQYF.